This T cell receptor (beta chain) derives from a study of T-cell reconstitution after alpha-beta-depleted transplantation in children. There are 15 residues in the CDR3. CDR1 and CDR2 from the germline V gene are SGHTA and FQGNSA. Trimming pared 5 bases from V and 0 bases from J, leaving 13 bases between. Findings of the study overall: By one year post-transplant, T-cell counts and diversity largely arose from T cells that were newly produced.

Preparation of the TCRbeta library used unique molecular identifiers. From the PCR reads, TCRdb called clonotypes with MiXCR, one entry per CDR3 protein. The sample contains several thousand distinct CDR3 sequences, roughly 10% of which appear only once. In its sample, this clonotype was seen many times. Antigen: not known. The J gene is TRBJ1-2, the V gene TRBV7-2, with D unresolved. Sequenced here: PBMCs, mostly from graft donor cells, sampled 180 days after TCRalphabeta/CD19-depleted stem cell transplant. The TCR was taken from a child less than two years old who had a stem cell transplant for acute myeloid leukemia, so the T cells may come from the graft donor. The CDR3 DNA reads as TGTGCCAGCAGCCCGGTAGTCGACGCTAACTATGGCTACACCTTC. This codes for CASSPVVDANYGYTF.